This entry lists 16 T cell receptor beta chains sequenced from one sample in a study of cytomegalovirus exposure and HLA in healthy donors. It was with 60 Vbeta and 13 Jbeta primers that the PCR ran. Sequencing was performed with immunoSEQ multiplex PCR; in TCRdb, only in-frame clones are kept and a portion is missing. The sample includes about 200,000 clones. Specimen: PBMCs. All receptors derive from a girl aged 2 to 9 in good health and CMV-seropositive.

The chain uses TRBV28 and TRBJ1-1; tentatively, D is TRBD1 (6 bases). V lost 9 bases, J lost 1 base, and 12 bases lay in between. This CDR3 region has 13 residues. Germline V gene data show CDR1 as MDHEN and CDR2 as SYDVKM. CDR3 DNA sequence: TGTGCCAGTCCAAACAGGGAGAACACTGAAGCTTTCTTT. It codes for CASPNRENTEAFF.

The CDR3 reads CASSMGLEGTQYF. DNA for the CDR3: TGTGCCAGTAGTATGGGTTTGGAGGGGACCCAGTACTTC. The chain joins TRBV19 to TRBJ2-5; D is possibly TRBD2 (6 bases). This CDR3 spans 13 amino acids. V was trimmed by 3 bases and J by 7 bases, leaving 12 bases between them. Germline-derived CDR1 and CDR2 are LNHDA and SQIVND (reference sequence). Variable domain in full (rest from reference TRBV19 and TRBJ2-5): DGGITQSPKYLFRKEGQNVTLSCEQNLNHDAMYWYRQDPGQGLRLIYYSQIVNDFQKGDIAEGYSVSREKKESFPLTVTSAQKNPTAFYLCASSMGLEGTQYFGPGTRLLVL.

The CDR3 region has the DNA TGTGCCAGCAGACGAACGGACAGGGGTGGCTACACCTTC. Translation: CASRRTDRGGYTF. The V call is TRBV5-6, the J call TRBJ1-2, with TRBD1 matching 9 bases. In germline, CDR1 is SGHDT, CDR2 YYEEEE. This CDR3 is built from 13 residues. V gave up 5 bases and J gave up 7 bases; unmatched junction bases: 6.

The chain links TRBV28 to TRBJ1-5; D is uncertain. The CDR3 spans 16 residues. CDR1 and CDR2 (germline): MDHEN, SYDVKM. V shed 1 base and J shed 0 bases, with 10 bases lying between them. The chain's CDR3 is CASSLSGGYSNQPQHF. The CDR3 region has the DNA TGTGCCAGCAGTTTATCGGGAGGTTATAGCAATCAGCCCCAGCATTTT.

The chain joins TRBV5-6 to TRBJ2-7; D remains unclear. The CDR3 totals 14 residues. The germline V and J ends were trimmed by 0 bases and 1 base, with 8 bases remaining between them. Germline V CDR1 and CDR2: SGHDT, YYEEEE. The CDR3 region is CASSLVSESYEQYF. The CDR3 DNA is TGTGCCAGCAGCTTGGTCTCCGAGTCCTACGAGCAGTACTTC.

The chain combines TRBV6-5 with TRBJ1-2; unclear D gene. The CDR3 contains 14 residues. V shed 0 bases and J shed 8 bases, with 13 bases lying between them. CDR1 and CDR2 from the germline V gene are MNHEY and SVGAGI. The CDR3, as DNA: TGTGCCAGCAGTTACTCAGCGGGTCTTGGGGGCTACACCTTC. Protein: CASSYSAGLGGYTF.

The CDR3 sequence is CASRGEVGNEQFF. DNA of the CDR3: TGTGCCAGCAGGGGAGAAGTAGGCAATGAGCAGTTCTTC. The chain recombines TRBV25-1 with TRBJ2-1, with D possibly matching TRBD2 (5 bases). The V gene's germline CDR1 is MGHDK and CDR2 SYGVNS. V lost 6 bases, J lost 6 bases, and 12 bases lay in between. The CDR3 loop spans 13 amino acids.

The chain links TRBV7-3 to TRBJ2-1; the D gene is possibly TRBD1 (6 bases). CDR1 is SGHTA and CDR2 is FQGTGA in the germline V gene. V was cut by 2 bases and J by 3 bases, with 14 bases left in between. The CDR3 has 16 amino acids. CDR3 nucleotide sequence: TGTGCCAGCAGCTTACAAGGGGGTAGGGGCTACAATGAGCAGTTCTTC. Translated: CASSLQGGRGYNEQFF.

CDR3 in amino acids: CAQRLTGKNEKLFF. The CDR3 bases are TGTGCCCAACGGCTTACAGGAAAGAATGAAAAACTGTTTTTT. This chain links TRBV30 with TRBJ1-4; D possibly corresponds to TRBD1 (5 bases). This CDR3 is 14 amino acids long. V shed 8 bases and J shed 5 bases, with 18 bases lying between them. The V gene's germline CDR1 is GTSNPN and CDR2 SVGIG (reference sequence). The whole variable domain, filled in from reference TRBV30 and TRBJ1-4, reads SQTIHQWPATLVQPVGSPLSLECTVEGTSNPNLYWYRQAAGRGLQLLFYSVGIGQISSEVPQNLSASRPQDRQFILSSKKLLLSDSGFYLCAQRLTGKNEKLFFGSGTQLSVL.

The CDR3 loop is CASSLQGGGTGELFF. The DNA of the CDR3 is TGTGCCAGCAGCTTACAGGGCGGAGGGACCGGGGAGCTGTTTTTT. The rearrangement links TRBV13 to TRBJ2-2, with TRBD2 as a possible D gene (6 bases). Trimming cost V 2 bases and J 5 bases, with 12 bases left between them. Germline loops: CDR1 PRHDT, CDR2 FYEKMQ (reference sequence). The CDR3 has 15 residues.

The chain recombines TRBV28 with TRBJ2-2; D not certain. The V gene's germline CDR1 is MDHEN and CDR2 SYDVKM. The CDR3 length is 13 residues. Deletions cut 8 bases from V and 0 bases from J, with 7 bases between. CDR3 amino acids: CASGQTNTGELFF. For the CDR3, the DNA is TGTGCCAGCGGGCAAACGAACACCGGGGAGCTGTTTTTT.

The gene calls are TRBV6-6 and TRBJ2-5, with TRBD1 matching 9 bases. The J segment lost 5 bases and the V segment lost 4 bases, leaving 5 bases of the junction unmatched. This CDR3 has 14 residues. Germline-derived CDR1 and CDR2 are MNHNY and SVGAGI (reference sequence). This CDR3 reads CASSLQGAHETQYF. CDR3 bases: TGTGCCAGCAGTTTACAGGGGGCGCATGAGACCCAGTACTTC.

The chain combines TRBV28 with TRBJ1-5, with D maybe TRBD1 (5 bases). Germline assignment: CDR1 MDHEN and CDR2 SYDVKM. V was pared by 3 bases and J by 5 bases, with 8 bases between. The length of the CDR3 is 13 residues. This CDR3 is CASSLAGDQPQHF. As DNA, the CDR3 is TGTGCCAGCAGTTTGGCGGGGGATCAGCCCCAGCATTTT.

This sequence joins TRBV27 and TRBJ1-5; D is unresolved. The CDR3 is 13 residues long. Germline loops: CDR1 MNHEY, CDR2 SMNVEV (reference sequence). V dropped 2 bases and J dropped 5 bases, with 7 bases sitting between them. The CDR3 bases are TGTGCCAGCAGTTTAGGGAGAGATCAGCCCCAGCATTTT. Encoded protein: CASSLGRDQPQHF.

The chain joins TRBV5-5 to TRBJ2-2; no clear D gene. Per germline, CDR1 SGHKS and CDR2 YYEKEE (reference sequence). The CDR3 extends over 13 amino acids. V lost 0 bases and J 4 bases, leaving 4 bases between the germline ends. The DNA of the CDR3 is TGTGCCAGCAGCTTGGACTTCACCGGGGAGCTGTTTTTT. Amino acids: CASSLDFTGELFF. Looking up the rest from reference TRBV5-5 and TRBJ2-2 gives the full variable domain: DAGVTQSPTHLIKTRGQQVTLRCSPISGHKSVSWYQQVLGQGPQFIFQYYEKEERGRGNFPDRFSARQFPNYSSELNVNALLLGDSALYLCASSLDFTGELFFGEGSRLTVL.

Concerning this clone: An end of the junction does not agree with germline; a read error may underlie this. This chain uses TRBV6-1 with TRBJ1-4, with D possibly matching TRBD1 (5 bases). This CDR3 is built from 14 residues. The germline CDR1 and CDR2 sequences are MNHNS and SASEGT. The CDR3 sequence: CATSDGGLREKLFF. CDR3 in DNA: TGTGCCACCAGTGACGGGGGACTGCGGGAAAAACTGTTTTTT.